The rows below give T cell receptor beta chains drawn from one sample of a study of vaccination and CD4 T cells after COVID-19. One entry per CDR3 protein results from TCRdb running MiXCR on the PCR reads. The table includes 15,000 to 20,000 distinct CDR3 sequences, under 60% detected once. For these receptors, no antigen is known. The sample comprised CD4+ T cells from blood, cultured in vitro. The receptors shown here come from a human donor who had recovered from COVID-19. CDR3s include the opening cysteine and the closing phenylalanine or tryptophan. Fields, in order: D gene, V gene, clone size, J gene, CDR3 protein, CDR3 DNA. The D gene is left open where the match is weak. The size entry is marked missing in some rows and otherwise reads once, few, many or a size class.

TRBD2	TRBV27	once	TRBJ2-2	CASTPYSGTYAGELFF	TGTGCCAGCACCCCCTATAGCGGGACTTACGCCGGGGAGCTGTTTTTT
.	TRBV3-1	.	TRBJ1-6	CASSLSFSDPGSPLHF	TGTGCCAGCAGCCTTTCCTTCAGCGACCCGGGTTCACCCCTCCACTTT
.	TRBV21-1	few	TRBJ1-1	CASSKVTANNTEAFF	TGTGCCAGCAGCAAAGTGACAGCCAATAACACTGAAGCTTTCTTT
TRBD1	TRBV7-8	.	TRBJ1-5	CASSLVGGGQPQHF	TGTGCCAGCAGCTTAGTAGGGGGCGGGCAGCCCCAGCATTTT
.	TRBV7-9	.	TRBJ2-2	CASSLGTNTGELFF	TGTGCCAGCAGCTTGGGGACGAACACCGGGGAGCTGTTTTTT
TRBD2	TRBV7-2	.	TRBJ2-3	CASSRDGLASDTQYF	TGTGCCAGCAGCCGCGATGGACTAGCTTCAGATACGCAGTATTTT
.	TRBV10-3	.	TRBJ2-7	CAISQKQEYEQYF	TGTGCCATCAGTCAGAAACAGGAATACGAGCAGTACTTC
.	TRBV11-3	.	TRBJ2-5	CASSPLGGTQYF	TGTGCCAGCAGCCCCCTTGGCGGGACCCAGTACTTC
.	TRBV15	.	TRBJ1-1	CATSRGGVREGTEAFF	TGTGCCACCAGCAGAGGGGGTGTCAGGGAAGGCACTGAAGCTTTCTTT
TRBD1	TRBV20-1	medium-sized	TRBJ2-3	CSATRQGAHTDTQYF	TGCAGTGCAACCCGACAGGGGGCGCACACAGATACGCAGTATTTT
.	TRBV7-2	.	TRBJ2-5	CASSKGPQETQYF	TGTGCCAGCAGTAAGGGCCCCCAAGAGACCCAGTACTTC
.	TRBV24-1	once	TRBJ2-5	CATSDSGQNQETQYF	TGTGCCACCAGTGATTCAGGACAGAACCAAGAGACCCAGTACTTC
TRBD1	TRBV20-1	.	TRBJ1-1	CSAGGDSLSTEAFF	TGCAGTGCCGGGGGGGACAGTCTCAGCACTGAAGCTTTCTTT
.	TRBV19	few	TRBJ1-2	CASSRTGFGYTF	TGTGCCAGTAGTCGAACAGGGTTCGGCTACACCTTC
.	TRBV6-5	.	TRBJ1-3	CASSYSEGSNTIYF	TGTGCCAGCAGTTACTCGGAGGGGTCAAACACCATATATTTT
.	TRBV27	.	TRBJ2-2	CASSWGLRTGELFF	TGTGCCAGCAGTTGGGGTCTTCGGACCGGGGAGCTGTTTTTT
.	TRBV20-1	once	TRBJ2-2	CSASGALSTGELFF	TGCAGTGCTAGCGGCGCCCTAAGCACCGGGGAGCTGTTTTTT
.	TRBV2	.	TRBJ2-3	CASSEDMDTDTQYF	TGTGCCAGCAGTGAAGACATGGACACAGATACGCAGTATTTT
TRBD2	TRBV7-2	.	TRBJ2-7	CASSLATGVAGYEQYF	TGTGCCAGCAGCTTAGCTACGGGAGTAGCGGGCTACGAGCAGTACTTC
.	TRBV28	.	TRBJ1-5	CASSATNQPQHF	TGTGCCAGCAGTGCCACGAATCAGCCCCAGCATTTT
.	TRBV9	.	TRBJ1-6	CASSVAQDQDSPLHF	TGTGCCAGCAGCGTAGCTCAGGACCAAGATTCACCCCTCCACTTT
.	TRBV19	.	TRBJ1-5	CASTRRPDQPQHF	TGTGCCAGTACCCGGCGCCCCGATCAGCCCCAGCATTTT
.	TRBV7-3	.	TRBJ1-2	CASSLVGGKGDGYTF	TGTGCCAGCAGCTTGGTTGGAGGGAAGGGGGATGGCTACACCTTC
TRBD1	TRBV5-1	.	TRBJ1-1	CASSLAGQGGTEAFF	TGCGCCAGCAGCTTGGCGGGCCAGGGGGGCACTGAAGCTTTCTTT
.	TRBV30	.	TRBJ2-7	CAWSSVGKRYEQYF	TGTGCCTGGAGTTCGGTCGGGAAGCGCTACGAGCAGTACTTC
TRBD1	TRBV7-2	.	TRBJ1-2	CASSFDRVYGYTF	TGTGCCAGCAGCTTCGACAGGGTCTATGGCTACACCTTC
TRBD1	TRBV29-1	.	TRBJ2-5	CSVEDLSGQGETQYF	TGCAGCGTTGAAGATCTTTCCGGACAGGGGGAGACCCAGTACTTC
.	TRBV10-3	few	TRBJ2-7	CAIRTGTNSPEQYF	TGTGCCATCAGAACCGGGACAAATTCTCCCGAGCAGTACTTC
TRBD1	TRBV27	few	TRBJ1-6	CASSSWDSLDNSPLHF	TGTGCCAGCAGTTCCTGGGACAGCCTGGATAATTCACCCCTCCACTTT
.	TRBV7-8	.	TRBJ2-5	CASTDTGQRGQYF	TGTGCCAGCACCGACACCGGGCAACGGGGCCAGTACTTC
.	TRBV11-2	.	TRBJ1-2	CASSPAWPLNYGYTF	TGTGCCAGCAGCCCAGCCTGGCCACTTAACTATGGCTACACCTTC
TRBD2	TRBV20-1	.	TRBJ2-5	CSAFGLAGAQETQYF	TGCAGTGCATTCGGACTAGCGGGAGCACAAGAGACCCAGTACTTC
TRBD2	TRBV20-1	few	TRBJ2-1	CSAMGLAGAYVDNEQFF	TGCAGTGCTATGGGACTAGCGGGAGCCTACGTAGACAATGAGCAGTTCTTC
.	TRBV5-4	.	TRBJ2-3	CATRGGSFSTDTQYF	TGTGCCACCAGGGGGGGATCTTTCTCCACAGATACGCAGTATTTT
.	TRBV7-8	.	TRBJ1-1	CASSYSRVGDTEAFF	TGTGCCAGCAGCTACAGTCGGGTTGGTGACACTGAAGCTTTCTTT
TRBD2	TRBV6-1	.	TRBJ2-3	CASELAGADTQYF	TGTGCCAGCGAACTAGCGGGTGCAGATACGCAGTATTTT
.	TRBV19	.	TRBJ1-5	CASIKWGQGNQPQHF	TGTGCCAGTATTAAATGGGGGCAGGGTAATCAGCCCCAGCATTTT
.	TRBV7-9	.	TRBJ1-2	CASSVTGTYGYTF	TGTGCCAGCAGCGTAACCGGGACCTATGGCTACACCTTC
.	TRBV19	.	TRBJ1-1	CASSCRQSYTEAFF	TGTGCCAGTAGTTGTCGACAGAGCTACACTGAAGCTTTCTTT
.	TRBV19	.	TRBJ1-4	CASSTLVGATNEKLFF	TGTGCCAGTAGTACCCTCGTCGGCGCAACTAACGAAAAACTGTTTTTT
.	TRBV9	.	TRBJ1-5	CASSVRVDQPQHF	TGTGCCAGCAGCGTAAGGGTGGATCAGCCCCAGCATTTT
.	TRBV2	.	TRBJ1-1	CASTNPSSAPEAFF	TGTGCCAGCACCAATCCAAGTTCGGCTCCAGAAGCTTTCTTT
.	TRBV19	.	TRBJ1-2	CASRSGYDYGYTF	TGTGCCAGTAGATCAGGGTATGACTATGGCTACACCTTC
.	TRBV20-1	.	TRBJ1-1	CSARDRLGSVTEAFF	TGCAGTGCTAGAGATCGACTGGGCTCGGTGACTGAAGCTTTCTTT
.	TRBV3-1	.	TRBJ1-5	CASSQDFSNQPQHF	TGTGCCAGCAGCCAAGACTTTAGCAATCAGCCCCAGCATTTT
TRBD2	TRBV20-1	.	TRBJ2-7	CSVTGEGSPYEQYF	TGCAGTGTCACCGGGGAGGGGTCTCCCTACGAGCAGTACTTC
TRBD1	TRBV6-5	.	TRBJ1-5	CASSYAPGQGGDQPQHF	TGTGCCAGCAGTTACGCCCCGGGACAGGGAGGGGATCAGCCCCAGCATTTT
.	TRBV14	once	TRBJ2-5	CASSPYRRDVETQYF	TGTGCCAGCAGCCCTTATAGGAGGGATGTAGAGACCCAGTACTTC
.	TRBV11-2	.	TRBJ2-3	CASSQNSGADTQYF	TGTGCCAGCAGCCAAAACTCCGGGGCAGATACGCAGTATTTT
TRBD1	TRBV20-1	.	TRBJ1-2	CSAAKGADVSGYTF	TGCAGTGCCGCCAAGGGGGCTGACGTCTCTGGCTACACCTTC
TRBD1	TRBV24-1	.	TRBJ2-3	CAASEGQGGTDTQYF	TGTGCCGCCAGTGAGGGACAGGGGGGCACAGATACGCAGTATTTT